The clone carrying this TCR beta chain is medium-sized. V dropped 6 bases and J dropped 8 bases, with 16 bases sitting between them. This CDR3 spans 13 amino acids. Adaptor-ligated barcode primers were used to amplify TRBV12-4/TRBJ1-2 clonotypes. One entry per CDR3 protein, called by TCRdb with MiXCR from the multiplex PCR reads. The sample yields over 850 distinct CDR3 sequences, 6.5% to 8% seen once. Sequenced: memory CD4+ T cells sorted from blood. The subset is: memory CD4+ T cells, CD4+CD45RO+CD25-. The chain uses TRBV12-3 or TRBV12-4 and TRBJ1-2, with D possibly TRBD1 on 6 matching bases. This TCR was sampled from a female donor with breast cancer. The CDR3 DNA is TGTGCCAGCAGCCTGGGACACGGTGGCGGCTACACCTTC. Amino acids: CASSLGHGGGYTF.